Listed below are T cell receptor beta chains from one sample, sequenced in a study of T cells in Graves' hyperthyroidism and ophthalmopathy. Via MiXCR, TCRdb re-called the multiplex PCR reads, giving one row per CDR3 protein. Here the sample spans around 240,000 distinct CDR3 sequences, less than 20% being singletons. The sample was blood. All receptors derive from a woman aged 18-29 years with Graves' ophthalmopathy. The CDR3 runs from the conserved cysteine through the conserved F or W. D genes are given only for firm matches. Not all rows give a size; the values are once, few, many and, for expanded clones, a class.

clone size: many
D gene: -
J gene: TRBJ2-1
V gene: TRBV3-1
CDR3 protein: CASSSNYNEQFF
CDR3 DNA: TGTGCCAGCAGCTCTAACTACAATGAGCAGTTCTTC

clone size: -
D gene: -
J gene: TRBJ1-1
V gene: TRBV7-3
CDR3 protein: CASSDGGESEAFF
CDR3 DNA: TGTGCCAGCAGCGACGGGGGAGAATCTGAAGCTTTCTTT

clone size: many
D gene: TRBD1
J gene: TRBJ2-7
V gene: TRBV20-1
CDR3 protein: CSARDYRGSYEQYF
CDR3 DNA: TGCAGTGCTAGAGATTACAGGGGGTCCTACGAGCAGTACTTC

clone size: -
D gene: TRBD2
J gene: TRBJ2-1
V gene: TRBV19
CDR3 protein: CASSIGGPSGRYEQFF
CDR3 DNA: TGTGCCAGTAGTATAGGGGGGCCTAGCGGGAGGTATGAGCAGTTCTTC

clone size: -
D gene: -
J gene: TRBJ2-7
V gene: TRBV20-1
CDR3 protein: CSPEGGSAYEQYF
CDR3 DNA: TGCAGTCCAGAAGGGGGGAGCGCCTACGAGCAGTACTTC

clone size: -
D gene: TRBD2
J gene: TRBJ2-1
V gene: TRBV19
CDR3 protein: CASSTGLAGPNEQFF
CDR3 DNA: TGTGCCAGTAGTACCGGACTAGCGGGACCCAATGAGCAGTTCTTC

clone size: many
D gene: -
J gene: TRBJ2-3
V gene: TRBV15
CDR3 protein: CATSRELPGEGRDTQYF
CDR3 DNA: TGTGCCACCAGCAGAGAGCTCCCGGGAGAGGGTAGAGATACGCAGTATTTT

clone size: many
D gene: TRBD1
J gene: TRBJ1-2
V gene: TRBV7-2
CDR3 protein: CASSSGRQGFGYGYTF
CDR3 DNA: TGTGCCAGCAGCTCAGGTCGACAGGGGTTCGGCTATGGCTACACCTTC

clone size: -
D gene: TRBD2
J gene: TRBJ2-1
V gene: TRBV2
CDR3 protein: CASESSGSSYNEQFF
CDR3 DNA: TGTGCCAGCGAATCTAGCGGAAGCTCCTACAATGAGCAGTTCTTC

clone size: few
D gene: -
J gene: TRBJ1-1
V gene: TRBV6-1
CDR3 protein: CASCRGRNTEAFF
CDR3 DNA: TGTGCCAGCTGCAGGGGAAGGAACACTGAAGCTTTCTTT

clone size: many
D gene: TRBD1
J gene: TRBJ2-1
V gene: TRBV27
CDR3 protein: CASSFGQGNEQFF
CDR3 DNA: TGTGCCAGCAGTTTCGGACAGGGCAATGAGCAGTTCTTC

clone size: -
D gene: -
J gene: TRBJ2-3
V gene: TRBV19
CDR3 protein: CASSISHRGAFTDTQYF
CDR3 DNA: TGTGCCAGTAGTATAAGCCATCGGGGGGCCTTCACAGATACGCAGTATTTT

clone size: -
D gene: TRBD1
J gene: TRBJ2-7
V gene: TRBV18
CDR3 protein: CATSGQGSINEQYF
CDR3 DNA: TGTGCCACGTCCGGACAGGGGTCGATCAACGAGCAGTACTTC

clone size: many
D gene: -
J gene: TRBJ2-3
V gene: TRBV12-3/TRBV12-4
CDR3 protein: CASSPAGSPDTQYF
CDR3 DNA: TGTGCCAGCAGTCCGGCCGGCTCCCCAGATACGCAGTATTTT

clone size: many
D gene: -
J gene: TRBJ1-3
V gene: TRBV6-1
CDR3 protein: CASSEAPNSGNTIYF
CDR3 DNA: TGTGCCAGCAGTGAAGCCCCAAACTCTGGAAACACCATATATTTT

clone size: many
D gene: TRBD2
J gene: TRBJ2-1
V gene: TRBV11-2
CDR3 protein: CASSSGTSFLFF
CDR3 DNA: TGTGCCAGCAGCTCCGGGACTAGTTTTTTGTTCTTC

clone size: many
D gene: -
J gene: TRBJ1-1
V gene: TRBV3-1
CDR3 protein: CASSQGLNTEAFF
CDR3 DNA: TGTGCCAGCAGCCAAGGGTTGAACACTGAAGCTTTCTTT

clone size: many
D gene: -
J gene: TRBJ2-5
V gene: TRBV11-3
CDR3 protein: CASSGQNVGQETQYF
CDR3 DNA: TGTGCCAGCAGCGGCCAGAATGTAGGTCAAGAGACCCAGTACTTC

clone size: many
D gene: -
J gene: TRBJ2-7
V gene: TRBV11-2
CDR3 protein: CASSLVLSSLTHEQYF
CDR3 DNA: TGTGCCAGCAGCTTAGTCTTATCCTCCCTCACTCACGAGCAGTACTTC

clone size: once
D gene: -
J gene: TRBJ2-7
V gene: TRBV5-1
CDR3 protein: CASSLTLQAASYEQYF
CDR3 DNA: TGCGCCAGCAGCCTGACCCTACAGGCGGCTTCCTACGAGCAGTACTTC

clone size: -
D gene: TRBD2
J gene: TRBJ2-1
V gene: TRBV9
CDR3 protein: CASSPGTSDLNEQFF
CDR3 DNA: TGTGCCAGCAGCCCCGGGACTAGCGACCTCAATGAGCAGTTCTTC

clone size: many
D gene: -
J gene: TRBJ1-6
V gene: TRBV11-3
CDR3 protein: CASSLDQWAPLHF
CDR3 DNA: TGTGCCAGCAGCTTAGATCAATGGGCACCCCTCCACTTT

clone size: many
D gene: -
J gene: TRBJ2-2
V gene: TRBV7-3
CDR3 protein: CASSSRLGVNTGELFF
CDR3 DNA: TGTGCCAGCAGCTCACGGCTGGGCGTTAACACCGGGGAGCTGTTTTTT

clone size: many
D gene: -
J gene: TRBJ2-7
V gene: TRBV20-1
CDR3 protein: CSASDRLGYEQYF
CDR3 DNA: TGCAGTGCTAGTGACAGGCTCGGCTACGAGCAGTACTTC

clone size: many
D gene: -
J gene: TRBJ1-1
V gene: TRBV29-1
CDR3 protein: CSAEGGSPGTEAFF
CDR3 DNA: TGCAGCGCCGAAGGAGGGTCCCCGGGGACTGAAGCTTTCTTT

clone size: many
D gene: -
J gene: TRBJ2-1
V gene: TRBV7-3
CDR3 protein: CASSLSGASGSYNEQFF
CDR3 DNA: TGTGCCAGCAGCTTATCGGGCGCGTCGGGGTCCTACAATGAGCAGTTCTTC

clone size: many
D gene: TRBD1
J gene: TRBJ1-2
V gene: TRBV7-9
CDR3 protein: CASSAPGGGGGYTF
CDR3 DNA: TGTGCCAGCAGCGCTCCAGGGGGAGGCGGCGGCTACACCTTC

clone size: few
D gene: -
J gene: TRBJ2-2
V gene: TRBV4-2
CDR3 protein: CASSQEKGVGGELFF
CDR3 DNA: TGTGCCAGCAGCCAAGAGAAAGGGGTGGGCGGGGAGCTGTTTTTT

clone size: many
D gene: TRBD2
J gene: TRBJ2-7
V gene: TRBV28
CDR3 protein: CASSPPPTSGRLLTYEQYF
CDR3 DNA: TGTGCCAGCAGTCCCCCCCCGACTAGCGGGAGGCTTCTTACCTACGAGCAGTACTTC

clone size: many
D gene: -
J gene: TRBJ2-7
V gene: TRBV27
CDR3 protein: CASKLSRTLGEQYF
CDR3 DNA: TGTGCCAGCAAACTATCGCGGACTTTGGGCGAGCAGTACTTC

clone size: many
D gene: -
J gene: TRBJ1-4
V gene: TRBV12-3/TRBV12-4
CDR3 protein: CASRPAGGSTEKLFF
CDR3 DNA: TGTGCCAGCAGGCCCGCGGGGGGCAGTACCGAAAAACTGTTTTTT

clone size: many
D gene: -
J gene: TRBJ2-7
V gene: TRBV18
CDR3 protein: CASSPRQQTYEQYF
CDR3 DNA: TGTGCCAGCTCACCACGCCAACAGACCTACGAGCAGTACTTC

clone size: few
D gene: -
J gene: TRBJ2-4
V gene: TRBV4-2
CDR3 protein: CASSQDYGQLAKNIQYF
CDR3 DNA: TGTGCCAGCAGCCAAGATTATGGACAACTAGCCAAAAACATTCAGTACTTC

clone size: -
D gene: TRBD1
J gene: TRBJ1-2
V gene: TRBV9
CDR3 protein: CASSVEGQGLSYGYTF
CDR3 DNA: TGTGCCAGCAGCGTAGAAGGACAGGGTCTATCCTATGGCTACACCTTC

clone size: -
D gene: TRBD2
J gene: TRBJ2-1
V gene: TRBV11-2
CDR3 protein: CASSLRLAAYNEQFF
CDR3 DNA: TGTGCCAGCAGCTTAAGGCTAGCGGCATACAATGAGCAGTTCTTC

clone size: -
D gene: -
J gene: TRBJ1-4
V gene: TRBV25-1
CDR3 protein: CASSESGGLSEKLFF
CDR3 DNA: TGTGCCAGCAGTGAATCCGGGGGGCTTTCTGAAAAACTGTTTTTT

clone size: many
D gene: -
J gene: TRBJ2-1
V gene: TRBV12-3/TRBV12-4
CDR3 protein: CASSSPGNYNEQFF
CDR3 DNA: TGTGCCAGCAGTTCCCCAGGGAACTACAATGAGCAGTTCTTC

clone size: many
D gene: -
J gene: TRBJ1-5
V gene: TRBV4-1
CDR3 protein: CASSQDRLSNQPQHF
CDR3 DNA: TGCGCCAGCAGCCAAGATAGGCTGAGCAATCAGCCCCAGCATTTT

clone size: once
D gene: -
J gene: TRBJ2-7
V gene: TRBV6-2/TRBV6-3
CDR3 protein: CASLGRGTAKNEQYF
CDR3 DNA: TGTGCCAGCCTGGGGAGGGGGACAGCGAAGAACGAGCAGTACTTC

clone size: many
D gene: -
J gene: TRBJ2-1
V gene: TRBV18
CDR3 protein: CASSARYQGNFDNEQFF
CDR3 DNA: TGTGCCAGCTCAGCACGATATCAGGGTAATTTCGACAATGAGCAGTTCTTC

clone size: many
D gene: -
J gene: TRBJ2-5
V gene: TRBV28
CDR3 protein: CASSLIEPLETQYF
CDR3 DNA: TGTGCCAGCAGTTTAATCGAGCCGTTAGAGACCCAGTACTTC

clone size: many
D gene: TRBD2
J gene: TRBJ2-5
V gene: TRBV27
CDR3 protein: CASSPSGRKETQYF
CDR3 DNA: TGTGCCAGCAGTCCTAGCGGGAGAAAAGAGACCCAGTACTTC

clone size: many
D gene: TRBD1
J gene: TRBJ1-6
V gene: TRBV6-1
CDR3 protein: CASSNGQGRSYNSPLHF
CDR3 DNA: TGTGCCAGCAGTAATGGACAGGGAAGGTCCTATAATTCACCCCTCCACTTT

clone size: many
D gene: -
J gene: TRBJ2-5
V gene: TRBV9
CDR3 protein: CASSVTGIETQYF
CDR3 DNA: TGTGCCAGCAGCGTTACAGGGATCGAGACCCAGTACTTC

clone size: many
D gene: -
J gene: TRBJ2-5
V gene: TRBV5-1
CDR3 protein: CASSFALRAGSETQYF
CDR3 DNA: TGCGCCAGCAGCTTTGCTCTCCGGGCTGGGAGCGAGACCCAGTACTTC

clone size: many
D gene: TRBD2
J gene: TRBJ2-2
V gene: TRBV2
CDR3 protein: CASNLLAENTGELFF
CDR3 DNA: TGTGCCAGCAATCTCCTAGCGGAGAACACCGGGGAGCTGTTTTTT

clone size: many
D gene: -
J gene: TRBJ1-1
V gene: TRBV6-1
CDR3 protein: CASSPWRGDMNTEAFF
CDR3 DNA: TGTGCCAGCAGTCCGTGGCGAGGGGACATGAACACTGAAGCTTTCTTT

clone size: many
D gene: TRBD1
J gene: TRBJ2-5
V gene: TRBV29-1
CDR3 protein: CSENLHRGTQYF
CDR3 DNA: TGCAGCGAGAATTTACACAGGGGGACCCAGTACTTC

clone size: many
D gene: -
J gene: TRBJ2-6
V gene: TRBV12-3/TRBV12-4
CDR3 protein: CASSFVRGSGANVLTF
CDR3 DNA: TGTGCCAGCAGTTTTGTCAGGGGTTCTGGGGCCAACGTCCTGACTTTC

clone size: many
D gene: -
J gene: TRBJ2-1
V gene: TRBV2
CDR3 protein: CASRGGAGQFF
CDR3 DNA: TGTGCCAGCAGAGGGGGGGCAGGGCAGTTCTTC

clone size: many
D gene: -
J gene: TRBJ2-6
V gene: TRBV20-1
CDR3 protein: CSARYAGSSGANVLTF
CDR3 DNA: TGCAGTGCTAGATATGCCGGCAGCTCTGGGGCCAACGTCCTGACTTTC

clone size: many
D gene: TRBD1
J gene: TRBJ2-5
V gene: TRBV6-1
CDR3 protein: CASRGRQGSSETQYF
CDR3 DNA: TGTGCCAGCCGGGGTAGACAGGGGTCATCGGAGACCCAGTACTTC

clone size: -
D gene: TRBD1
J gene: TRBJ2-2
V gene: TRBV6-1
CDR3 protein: CATGRTGLSGELFF
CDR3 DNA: TGTGCCACCGGAAGGACAGGGCTATCCGGGGAGCTGTTTTTT